A selection of T cell receptor beta chains follows, all from one sample in a study of blood T cells in healthy people across ages. From the 5' RACE reads, TCRdb called clonotypes with MiXCR, one entry per CDR3 protein. The sample gives approximately 1,100,000 distinct CDR3 sequences, under 45% of which show up once; about 19% is in the top ten. Sequenced material: blood. The receptors were sampled from a woman aged 55-69 years in good health. CDR3s include the opening cysteine and the closing phenylalanine or tryptophan. The D gene is left open where the match is weak. Size values are once, few and many counts, or a class for expanded clones, and some rows have none.

j_call: TRBJ2-7
d_call: .
clone_size: .
v_call: TRBV29-1
cdr3_nt: TGCAGCGTTGAGGCCCCTTGGGGGGTCGAGCAGTACTTC
cdr3_aa: CSVEAPWGVEQYF

j_call: TRBJ2-1
d_call: .
clone_size: few
v_call: TRBV2
cdr3_nt: TGTGCCAGCAGTTCCCTAGGCAACTACAATGAGCAGTTCTTC
cdr3_aa: CASSSLGNYNEQFF

j_call: TRBJ2-5
d_call: .
clone_size: many
v_call: TRBV28
cdr3_nt: TGTGCCACCTCCGGACGGACAGAGACCCAGTACTTC
cdr3_aa: CATSGRTETQYF

j_call: TRBJ1-2
d_call: .
clone_size: .
v_call: TRBV9
cdr3_nt: TGTGCCAGCAGCGTAGCCCGATATGGCTACACCTTC
cdr3_aa: CASSVARYGYTF

j_call: TRBJ2-7
d_call: .
clone_size: .
v_call: TRBV4-1
cdr3_nt: TGCGCCAGCAGCCAAGGGAACAGCTACTACGAGCAGTACTTC
cdr3_aa: CASSQGNSYYEQYF

j_call: TRBJ2-5
d_call: .
clone_size: .
v_call: TRBV29-1
cdr3_nt: TGCAGCGCTGATAGCGGCACAGAGACCCAGTACTTC
cdr3_aa: CSADSGTETQYF

j_call: TRBJ2-7
d_call: .
clone_size: many
v_call: TRBV25-1
cdr3_nt: TGTGCCAGCAGTGAACAGGGCTACTACGAGCAGTACTTC
cdr3_aa: CASSEQGYYEQYF

j_call: TRBJ2-3
d_call: TRBD2
clone_size: .
v_call: TRBV7-2
cdr3_nt: TGTGCCAGCAGCCCCCCAGCGGGAGCGGGCCTGACAGATACGCAGTATTTT
cdr3_aa: CASSPPAGAGLTDTQYF

j_call: TRBJ1-2
d_call: TRBD1
clone_size: few
v_call: TRBV27
cdr3_nt: TGTGCCAGCAGGGGACAGGCTAACTATGGCTACACCTTC
cdr3_aa: CASRGQANYGYTF

j_call: TRBJ2-5
d_call: .
clone_size: few
v_call: TRBV28
cdr3_nt: TGTGCCAGCACCTCGGGGGACGAGACCCAGTACTTC
cdr3_aa: CASTSGDETQYF

j_call: TRBJ2-1
d_call: TRBD2
clone_size: once
v_call: TRBV10-3
cdr3_nt: TGTGCCATCAGTGATAATCTAGCGGGGGTCGACAATGAGCAGTTCTTC
cdr3_aa: CAISDNLAGVDNEQFF

j_call: TRBJ2-2
d_call: .
clone_size: once
v_call: TRBV20-1
cdr3_nt: TGCAGTGCTAGAGATGGGGCTGAGGGGAATACCGGGGAGCTGTTTTTT
cdr3_aa: CSARDGAEGNTGELFF

j_call: TRBJ2-5
d_call: TRBD2
clone_size: .
v_call: TRBV9
cdr3_nt: TGTGCCAGCAGCCCCGGACTAGCGGGAGGCCACCAAGAGACCCAGTACTTC
cdr3_aa: CASSPGLAGGHQETQYF

j_call: TRBJ1-1
d_call: .
clone_size: .
v_call: TRBV6-5
cdr3_nt: TGTGCCAGCAGTGACACAGGGCTGAACACTGAAGCTTTCTTT
cdr3_aa: CASSDTGLNTEAFF

j_call: TRBJ2-7
d_call: TRBD1
clone_size: .
v_call: TRBV10-3
cdr3_nt: TGTGCCATCAGTGATGCCCGGGACAGCCACGAGCAGTACTTC
cdr3_aa: CAISDARDSHEQYF

j_call: TRBJ2-7
d_call: .
clone_size: once
v_call: TRBV10-3
cdr3_nt: TGTGCCACAAGGGAGCGCTTGAGCTCCTACGAGCAGTACTTC
cdr3_aa: CATRERLSSYEQYF

j_call: TRBJ1-5
d_call: .
clone_size: .
v_call: TRBV5-1
cdr3_nt: TGCGCCAGCAGTAGGGAAAGATTGGGGGCCGGCAATCAGCCCCAGCATTTT
cdr3_aa: CASSRERLGAGNQPQHF

j_call: TRBJ2-3
d_call: .
clone_size: .
v_call: TRBV2
cdr3_nt: TGTGCCAGCAGTGAATTTAGCACAGATACGCAGTATTTT
cdr3_aa: CASSEFSTDTQYF

j_call: TRBJ2-1
d_call: TRBD2
clone_size: few
v_call: TRBV27
cdr3_nt: TGTGCCAGCAGTGCCGGGGGGGAGACCCCCTACAATGAGCAGTTCTTC
cdr3_aa: CASSAGGETPYNEQFF

j_call: TRBJ2-3
d_call: .
clone_size: once
v_call: TRBV3-1
cdr3_nt: TGTGCCAGCAGCCAAGATCGACAGGAGGAAGATACGCAGTATTTT
cdr3_aa: CASSQDRQEEDTQYF

j_call: TRBJ1-6
d_call: .
clone_size: .
v_call: TRBV3-1
cdr3_nt: TGTGCCAGCAGCCGGACGGTTCCAGGCCTTAATTCACCCCTCCACTTT
cdr3_aa: CASSRTVPGLNSPLHF

j_call: TRBJ2-5
d_call: .
clone_size: .
v_call: TRBV20-1
cdr3_nt: TGCAGTGCTGTGGGGAATGGCAGAGAGACCCAGTACTTC
cdr3_aa: CSAVGNGRETQYF

j_call: TRBJ1-5
d_call: TRBD1
clone_size: .
v_call: TRBV6-1
cdr3_nt: TGTGCCAGTAGTGAATGGCGGGGACAGGGTTATCAGCCCCAGCATTTT
cdr3_aa: CASSEWRGQGYQPQHF

j_call: TRBJ2-1
d_call: .
clone_size: few
v_call: TRBV12-5
cdr3_nt: TGTGCTAGTACCCCAATAATAGGGTCCTACATTGAGCAGTTCTTC
cdr3_aa: CASTPIIGSYIEQFF

j_call: TRBJ2-3
d_call: TRBD2
clone_size: once
v_call: TRBV13
cdr3_nt: TGTGCCAGCAGCCTAGCGGGACTAGCGACCCCCCTGACTAGCACAGATACGCAGTATTTT
cdr3_aa: CASSLAGLATPLTSTDTQYF

j_call: TRBJ1-4
d_call: .
clone_size: .
v_call: TRBV28
cdr3_nt: TGTGCCAGCAATTTCGTGGACGACCTTGAAAACCTGTTTTTT
cdr3_aa: CASNFVDDLENLFF

j_call: TRBJ2-1
d_call: .
clone_size: once
v_call: TRBV12-3/TRBV12-4
cdr3_nt: TGTGCCAGCAGTTTAGGCCAGCGGGTACAGTTCTTC
cdr3_aa: CASSLGQRVQFF

j_call: TRBJ1-4
d_call: .
clone_size: .
v_call: TRBV27
cdr3_nt: TGTGCCAGCAGTTTACACCTTGCCGAAAAACTGTTTTTT
cdr3_aa: CASSLHLAEKLFF

j_call: TRBJ1-2
d_call: .
clone_size: .
v_call: TRBV29-1
cdr3_nt: TGCAGCGCCACCAGGGCAGGGTCGAACTATGGCTACACCTTC
cdr3_aa: CSATRAGSNYGYTF

j_call: TRBJ1-1
d_call: .
clone_size: .
v_call: TRBV6-5
cdr3_nt: TGTGCCAGCAGCCGACAGTTGCGGACTGAAGCTTTCTTT
cdr3_aa: CASSRQLRTEAFF

j_call: TRBJ2-7
d_call: .
clone_size: .
v_call: TRBV20-1
cdr3_nt: TGCAGTGCTAGAAGGGCAGATGAGGAGCAGTACTTC
cdr3_aa: CSARRADEEQYF

j_call: TRBJ1-6
d_call: .
clone_size: .
v_call: TRBV30
cdr3_nt: TGTGCCTCACGGACGGGCAATAATTCACCCCTCCACTTT
cdr3_aa: CASRTGNNSPLHF

j_call: TRBJ2-1
d_call: .
clone_size: .
v_call: TRBV6-1
cdr3_nt: TGTGCCAGCAGTGCCTATTACAATGAGCAGTTCTTC
cdr3_aa: CASSAYYNEQFF